Listed below are T cell receptor beta chains from one sample, sequenced in a study of T cell repertoires and HLA-DP antigens. No cognate antigen is known for these TCRs. Data came from immunoSEQ multiplex PCR; TCRdb stores just in-frame clones and leaves some out. Of approximately 86,000 clones listed, approximately 86% were seen once; the top ten hold about 1.7%. What was sequenced was CD4+ T cells from PBMCs. These receptors originate from a man aged 50-60 years in good health and CMV-seronegative. The CDR3 runs from the conserved cysteine through the conserved F or W. A D gene is named only where the DNA matches it firmly. Expanded clones are given a class, and other clones once, few, many or no size at all.

.	15	TRBV7-3	TRBD1	TRBJ2-5	CASSQGGRVEETQYF	TGTGCCAGCAGCCAAGGGGGCAGGGTAGAGGAGACCCAGTACTTC
once	16	TRBV6-5	TRBD2	TRBJ2-7	CASSYSSSGSSYEQYF	TGTGCCAGCAGTTACTCGTCTAGCGGGAGCTCCTACGAGCAGTACTTC
once	16	TRBV6-1	TRBD1	TRBJ2-1	CASSERNTGGGRELFF	TGTGCCAGCAGTGAACGCAATACAGGGGGCGGGCGGGAGTTGTTCTTC
.	17	TRBV14	TRBD2	TRBJ2-7	CASSQEGTGLATYEQYF	TGTGCCAGCAGCCAAGAGGGGACGGGACTAGCAACCTACGAGCAGTACTTC
.	14	TRBV18	.	TRBJ2-4	CASSPSGGENIQYF	TGTGCCAGCTCACCTTCAGGGGGGGAAAACATTCAGTACTTC
.	15	TRBV7-8	TRBD2	TRBJ2-7	CASSQTSGRPNEQYF	TGTGCCAGCAGTCAAACTAGCGGGAGGCCCAACGAGCAGTACTTC
few	12	TRBV5-1	.	TRBJ1-4	CASSLPNEKLFF	TGCGCCAGCAGCTTGCCTAATGAAAAACTGTTTTTT
.	17	TRBV7-9	TRBD2	TRBJ2-3	CASSLAEVAGGGDTQYF	TGTGCCAGCAGCTTAGCGGAAGTAGCGGGAGGAGGAGATACGCAGTATTTT
.	13	TRBV19	.	TRBJ2-4	CASGVGRENIQYF	TGTGCCAGTGGGGTTGGGCGGGAAAACATTCAGTACTTC
once	17	TRBV5-1	TRBD2	TRBJ2-5	CASSWGLAGGRQETQYF	TGCGCCAGCAGCTGGGGACTAGCGGGGGGGCGTCAAGAGACCCAGTACTTC
.	17	TRBV13	TRBD2	TRBJ2-5	CASSPTGWAGGRETQYF	TGTGCCAGCAGCCCCACCGGATGGGCGGGGGGGCGAGAGACCCAGTACTTC
.	15	TRBV7-2	TRBD1	TRBJ1-3	CASSMDRTQGNTIYF	TGTGCCAGCAGCATGGACAGGACTCAAGGAAACACCATATATTTT
.	14	TRBV5-1	TRBD2	TRBJ2-3	CASRERGDTDTQYF	TGCGCCAGCCGAGAGCGGGGGGACACAGATACGCAGTATTTT
.	13	TRBV19	TRBD1	TRBJ2-5	CASKDRARETQYF	TGTGCCAGTAAGGACAGGGCGCGGGAGACCCAGTACTTC
.	13	TRBV5-1	.	TRBJ1-1	CASSTQAADQAFF	TGCGCCAGCAGCACCCAGGCGGCGGACCAGGCTTTCTTT
.	16	TRBV27	.	TRBJ1-5	CASSPIGTPGGQPQHF	TGTGCCAGCAGTCCCATAGGGACCCCGGGCGGTCAGCCCCAGCATTTT